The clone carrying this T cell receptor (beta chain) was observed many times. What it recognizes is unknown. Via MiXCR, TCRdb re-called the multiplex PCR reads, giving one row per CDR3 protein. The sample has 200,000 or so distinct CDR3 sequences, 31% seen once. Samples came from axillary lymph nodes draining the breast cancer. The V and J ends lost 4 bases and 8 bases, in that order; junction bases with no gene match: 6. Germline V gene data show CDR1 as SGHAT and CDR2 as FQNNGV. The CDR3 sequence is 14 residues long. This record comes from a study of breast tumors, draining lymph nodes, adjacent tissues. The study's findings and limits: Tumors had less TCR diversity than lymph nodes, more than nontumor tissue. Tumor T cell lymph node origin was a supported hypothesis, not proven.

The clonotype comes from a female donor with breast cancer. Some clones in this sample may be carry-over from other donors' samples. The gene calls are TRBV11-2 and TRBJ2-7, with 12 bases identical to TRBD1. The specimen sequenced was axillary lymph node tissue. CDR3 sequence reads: CASSSSRDRGQQYF. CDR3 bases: TGTGCCAGCAGCTCTAGCAGGGACAGGGGGCAGCAGTACTTC.